Listed here are 8 T cell receptor beta chains from one sample, sequenced in a study of shared clonotypes between healthy human individuals. The method was immunoSEQ multiplex PCR; TCRdb's version includes in-frame clones alone and lacks a portion of them. The top ten clones hold about 0.36% of a sample with approximately 2,300,000 clones, 85% to 95% of them seen once. Sequences were obtained from naive CD4+ T cells from PBMCs. Regarding subset: CD45RA+ positively selected. The source of these receptors is a man younger than 35 in good health. Some clones in this sample may be carry-over from other donors' samples.

The chain combines TRBV27 with TRBJ2-5; a possible D gene is TRBD1 (6 bases). The CDR3 runs to 14 residues. Between the trimmed V and J ends, which lost 5 bases and 5 bases, there was a span of 15 bases. Germline V gene data show CDR1 as MNHEY and CDR2 as SMNVEV (reference sequence). The CDR3 loop reads CASSEQGTWETQYF. CDR3 bases: TGTGCCAGCAGTGAACAGGGTACTTGGGAGACCCAGTACTTC.

This clone was seen just once. V usage is TRBV9 and J usage is TRBJ2-1; 11 bases align to TRBD2. Per germline, CDR1 SGDLS and CDR2 YYNGEE. The CDR3 spans 18 residues. V lost 7 bases and J lost 7; bases outside the gene matches: 19. The CDR3 sequence is CASPLTSGKKGPGNEQFF. CDR3 bases: TGTGCCAGCCCCCTGACTAGCGGGAAAAAAGGCCCCGGGAATGAGCAGTTCTTC.

This clone came up once. The chain is built from TRBV10-2 and TRBJ2-7; D is uncertain. The V and J ends lost 5 bases and 2 bases respectively, with 7 bases between them. CDR1 and CDR2 (germline): WSHSY, SAAADI. The CDR3 has 12 residues. The chain's CDR3 is CASSRQTYEQYF. The CDR3 DNA is TGCGCCAGCAGTAGGCAGACCTACGAGCAGTACTTC.

As DNA, the CDR3 is TGCAGCGTTGGGGCTAGCGGGATGGGCTACAATGAGCAGTTCTTC. Protein sequence: CSVGASGMGYNEQFF. The rearrangement joins TRBV29-1 to TRBJ2-1; 9 positions agree with TRBD2. The trim removed 4 bases at V and 3 bases at J, leaving 7 bases unmatched. The CDR3 totals 15 residues. The germline CDR1 and CDR2 sequences are SQVTM and ANQGSEA.

V is TRBV7-8 and J is TRBJ2-1; no firm D call. Germline V gene lookup returns CDR1 SGHVS and CDR2 FQNEAQ. The CDR3 is 12 amino acids. V gave up 3 bases and J gave up 8 bases, with 8 bases separating them. CDR3 in DNA: TGTGCCAGCAGCTTTTTCGGTGATGAGCAGTTCTTC. Translation gives CASSFFGDEQFF.

V gene TRBV19 combines with J gene TRBJ1-2, with D unresolved. Germline values: CDR1 LNHDA, CDR2 SQIVND (reference sequence). V gave up 1 base and J gave up 0 bases, with 9 bases separating them. This CDR3 region has 15 residues. Here the CDR3 reads CASSIGQVANYGYTF. DNA of the CDR3: TGTGCCAGTAGTATAGGCCAGGTCGCTAACTATGGCTACACCTTC.

This sequence joins TRBV7-9 and TRBJ1-2, with 7 bases that match TRBD1. There are 13 residues in the CDR3. Germline CDR1 is SEHNR and CDR2 is FQNEAQ (reference sequence). The V gene end was trimmed by 2 bases and the J gene end by 7 bases; junction bases not matched to a gene: 4. The CDR3 sequence is CASSLSGQSGYTF. CDR3 coding DNA: TGTGCCAGCAGCTTATCGGGACAGAGTGGCTACACCTTC.

J is TRBJ1-5 and V is TRBV28; D is perhaps TRBD1 (5 bases). CDR1 is MDHEN, CDR2 SYDVKM, per germline. V lost 6 bases and J lost 0, with 15 bases in between. CDR3 size: 16 residues. This CDR3 is CASRRRQFLSNQPQHF. DNA of the CDR3: TGTGCCAGCAGACGCCGACAGTTTCTTAGCAATCAGCCCCAGCATTTT.